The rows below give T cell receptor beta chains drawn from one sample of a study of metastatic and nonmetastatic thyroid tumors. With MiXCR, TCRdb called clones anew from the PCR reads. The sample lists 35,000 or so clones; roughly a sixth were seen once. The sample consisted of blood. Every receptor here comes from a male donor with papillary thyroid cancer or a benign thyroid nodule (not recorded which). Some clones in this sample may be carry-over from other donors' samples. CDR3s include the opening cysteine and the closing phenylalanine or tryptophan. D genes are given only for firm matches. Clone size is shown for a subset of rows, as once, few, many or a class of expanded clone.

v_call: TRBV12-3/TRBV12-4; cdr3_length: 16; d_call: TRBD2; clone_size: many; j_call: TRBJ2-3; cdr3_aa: CASTPGRGGSTDTQYF; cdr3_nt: TGTGCCAGCACCCCGGGCCGGGGGGGGAGCACAGATACGCAGTATTTT
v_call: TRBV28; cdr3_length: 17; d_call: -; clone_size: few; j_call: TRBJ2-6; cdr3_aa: CASSLEGALTGANVLTF; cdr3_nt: TGTGCCAGCAGTTTGGAGGGGGCGCTCACTGGGGCCAACGTCCTGACTTTC
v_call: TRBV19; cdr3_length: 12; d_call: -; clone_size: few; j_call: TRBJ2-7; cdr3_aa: CASINRSNEQYF; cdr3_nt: TGTGCCAGTATTAACCGGTCCAACGAGCAGTACTTC
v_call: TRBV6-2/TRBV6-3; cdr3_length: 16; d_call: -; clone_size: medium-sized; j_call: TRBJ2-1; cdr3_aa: CASSPNHLGSGNEQFF; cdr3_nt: TGTGCCAGCAGCCCAAACCATCTAGGCTCGGGAAATGAGCAGTTCTTC
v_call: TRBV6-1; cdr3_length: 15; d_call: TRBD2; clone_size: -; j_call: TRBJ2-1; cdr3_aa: CASIRTSGEGNEQFF; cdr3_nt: TGTGCCAGCATTAGGACTAGCGGGGAAGGAAATGAGCAGTTCTTC
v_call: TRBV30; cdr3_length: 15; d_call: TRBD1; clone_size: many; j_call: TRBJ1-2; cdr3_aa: CAWNGGRGRRYGYTF; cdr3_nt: TGTGCCTGGAATGGCGGCAGGGGGCGCCGATATGGCTACACCTTC
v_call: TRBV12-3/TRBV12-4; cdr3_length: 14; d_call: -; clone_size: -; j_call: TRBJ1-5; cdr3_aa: CASSLTLAGQPQHF; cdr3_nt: TGTGCCAGCAGTTTAACCCTCGCGGGTCAGCCCCAGCATTTT
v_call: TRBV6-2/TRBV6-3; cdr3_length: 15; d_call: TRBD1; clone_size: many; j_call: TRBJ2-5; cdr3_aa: CASIPLGRGRETQYF; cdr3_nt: TGTGCCAGCATTCCGCTGGGCAGGGGGCGAGAGACCCAGTACTTC
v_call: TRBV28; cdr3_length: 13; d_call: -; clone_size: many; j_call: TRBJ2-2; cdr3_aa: CASQSSNTGELFF; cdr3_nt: TGTGCCAGCCAAAGTTCCAACACCGGGGAGCTGTTTTTT
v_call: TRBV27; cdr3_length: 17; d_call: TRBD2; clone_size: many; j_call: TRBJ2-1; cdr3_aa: CASSPRLAGGRHNEQFF; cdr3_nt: TGTGCCAGCAGTCCCCGACTAGCGGGGGGCCGACACAATGAGCAGTTCTTC
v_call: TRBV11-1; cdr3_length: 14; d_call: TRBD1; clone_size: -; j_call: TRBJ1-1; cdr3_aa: CASSSRDRETEAFF; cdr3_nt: TGTGCCAGCAGCTCCCGGGACAGGGAGACTGAAGCTTTCTTT
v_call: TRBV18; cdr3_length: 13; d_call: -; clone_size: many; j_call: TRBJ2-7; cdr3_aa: CASSPPPGYEQYF; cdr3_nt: TGTGCCAGCTCACCACCTCCCGGCTACGAGCAGTACTTC
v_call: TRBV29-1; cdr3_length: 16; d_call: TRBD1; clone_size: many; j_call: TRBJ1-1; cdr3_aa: CSVVFVPGQGRAEAFF; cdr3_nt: TGCAGCGTAGTCTTCGTACCGGGACAGGGCCGGGCTGAAGCTTTCTTT
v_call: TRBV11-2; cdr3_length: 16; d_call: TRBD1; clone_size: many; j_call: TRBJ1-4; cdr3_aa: CASSLAGGQVNEKLFF; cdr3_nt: TGTGCCAGCAGCTTAGCTGGCGGACAGGTTAATGAAAAACTGTTTTTT
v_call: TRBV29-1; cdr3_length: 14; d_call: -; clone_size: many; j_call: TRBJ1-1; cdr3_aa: CSVETRVANTEAFF; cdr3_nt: TGCAGCGTTGAAACAAGGGTGGCGAACACTGAAGCTTTCTTT
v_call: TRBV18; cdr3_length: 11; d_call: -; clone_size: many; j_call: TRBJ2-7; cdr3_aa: CASSPGSEQYF; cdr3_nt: TGTGCCAGCTCACCAGGGTCTGAGCAGTACTTC
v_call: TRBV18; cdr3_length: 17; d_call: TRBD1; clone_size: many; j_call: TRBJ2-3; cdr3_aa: CASSHGLTGQGTDTQYF; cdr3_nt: TGTGCCAGCTCACACGGACTTACGGGACAGGGCACAGATACGCAGTATTTT
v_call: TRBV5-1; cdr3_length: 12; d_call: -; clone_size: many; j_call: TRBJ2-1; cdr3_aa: CASSLKSDEQFF; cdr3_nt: TGCGCCAGCAGCTTGAAATCGGATGAGCAGTTCTTC
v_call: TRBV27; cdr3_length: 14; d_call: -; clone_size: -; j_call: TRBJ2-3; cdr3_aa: CASSSGWGTDTQYF; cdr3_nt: TGTGCCAGCAGTTCAGGATGGGGCACAGATACGCAGTATTTT
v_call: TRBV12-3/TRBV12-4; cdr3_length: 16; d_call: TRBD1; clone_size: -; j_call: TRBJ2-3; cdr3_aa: CASSQYRGTNTDTQYF; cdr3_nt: TGTGCCAGCAGCCAATACAGGGGAACCAACACAGATACGCAGTATTTT
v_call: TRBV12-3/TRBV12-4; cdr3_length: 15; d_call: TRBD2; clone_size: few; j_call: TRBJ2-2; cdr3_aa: CASSFSGRNTGELFF; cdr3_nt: TGTGCCAGCAGTTTTAGCGGGAGAAACACCGGGGAGCTGTTTTTT
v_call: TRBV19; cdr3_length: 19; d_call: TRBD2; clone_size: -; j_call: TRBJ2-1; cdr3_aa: CASSLGTSGPVRSYNEQFF; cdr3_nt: TGTGCCAGTAGTCTCGGGACTAGCGGGCCAGTTCGCTCCTACAATGAGCAGTTCTTC
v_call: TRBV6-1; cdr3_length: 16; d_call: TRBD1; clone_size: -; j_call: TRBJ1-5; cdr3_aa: CASIPGQGVGKQPQNF; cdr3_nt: TGTGCCAGCATCCCGGGACAGGGAGTGGGCAAACAGCCCCAGAATTTT
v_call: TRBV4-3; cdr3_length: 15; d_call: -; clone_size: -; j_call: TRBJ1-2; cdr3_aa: CAINPPRQARYGYTF; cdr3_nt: TGCGCCATCAACCCACCTCGACAGGCTCGCTATGGCTACACCTTC
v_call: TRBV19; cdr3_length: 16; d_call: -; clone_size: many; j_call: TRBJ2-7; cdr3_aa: CASSPHQDRYSYEQYF; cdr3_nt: TGTGCCAGTAGTCCCCACCAGGACAGATACTCCTACGAGCAGTACTTC
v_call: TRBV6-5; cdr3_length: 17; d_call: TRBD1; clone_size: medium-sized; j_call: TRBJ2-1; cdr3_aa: CASSQTVTGGLYNEQFF; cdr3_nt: TGTGCCAGCAGTCAGACCGTAACAGGGGGCCTCTACAATGAGCAGTTCTTC
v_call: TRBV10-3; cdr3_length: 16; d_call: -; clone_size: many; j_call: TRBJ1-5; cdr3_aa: CAISDRAAISNQPQHF; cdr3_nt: TGTGCCATCAGTGACAGGGCGGCAATTAGCAATCAGCCCCAGCATTTT
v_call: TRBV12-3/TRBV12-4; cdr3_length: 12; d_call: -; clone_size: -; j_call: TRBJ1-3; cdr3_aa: CASDMYGNTIYF; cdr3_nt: TGTGCCAGCGACATGTACGGAAACACCATATATTTT
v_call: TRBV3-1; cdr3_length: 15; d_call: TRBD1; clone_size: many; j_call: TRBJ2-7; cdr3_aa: CASSPWRDRGYEQYF; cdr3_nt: TGTGCCAGCAGCCCGTGGAGGGACAGGGGCTACGAGCAGTACTTC
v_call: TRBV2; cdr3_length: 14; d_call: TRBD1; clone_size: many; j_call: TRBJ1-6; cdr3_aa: CASSSDRGNSPLHF; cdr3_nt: TGTGCCAGCAGTTCCGACAGGGGGAATTCACCCCTCCACTTT
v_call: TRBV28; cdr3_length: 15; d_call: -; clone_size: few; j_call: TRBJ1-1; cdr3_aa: CASSEMNRENTEAFF; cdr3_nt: TGTGCCAGCTCCGAAATGAACAGGGAAAACACTGAAGCTTTCTTT
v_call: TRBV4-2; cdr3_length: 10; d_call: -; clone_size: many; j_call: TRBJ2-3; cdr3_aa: CASSQDTQYF; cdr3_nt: TGTGCCAGCAGCCAGGATACGCAGTATTTT
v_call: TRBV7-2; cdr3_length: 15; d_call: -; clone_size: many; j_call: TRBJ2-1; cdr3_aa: CASSATDLRGNEQFF; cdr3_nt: TGTGCCAGCAGCGCCACCGACCTCCGAGGGAATGAGCAGTTCTTC
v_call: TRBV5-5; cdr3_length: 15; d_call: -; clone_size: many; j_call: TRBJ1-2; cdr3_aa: CASSSSTAGPYGYTF; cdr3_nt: TGTGCCAGCAGCTCCTCAACGGCAGGCCCCTATGGCTACACCTTC
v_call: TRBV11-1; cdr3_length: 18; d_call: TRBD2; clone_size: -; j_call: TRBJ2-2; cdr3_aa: CASSLGWGSGSGTGELFF; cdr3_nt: TGTGCCAGCAGCTTAGGGTGGGGCAGCGGGAGCGGCACCGGGGAGCTGTTTTTT
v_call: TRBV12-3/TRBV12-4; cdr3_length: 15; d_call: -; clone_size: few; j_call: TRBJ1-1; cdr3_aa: CAISFMDGPNTEAFF; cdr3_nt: TGTGCCATCTCTTTCATGGACGGACCGAACACTGAAGCTTTCTTT
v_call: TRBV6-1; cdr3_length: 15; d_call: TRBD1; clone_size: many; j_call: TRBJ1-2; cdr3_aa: CASSVLRGNDYGYTF; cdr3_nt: TGTGCCAGCAGTGTGCTCAGGGGGAATGATTATGGCTACACCTTC
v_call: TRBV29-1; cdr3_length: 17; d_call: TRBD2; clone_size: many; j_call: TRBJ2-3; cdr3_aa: CSAGLAGSLINTDTQYF; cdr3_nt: TGCAGCGCCGGACTAGCGGGATCCCTAATTAACACAGATACGCAGTATTTT
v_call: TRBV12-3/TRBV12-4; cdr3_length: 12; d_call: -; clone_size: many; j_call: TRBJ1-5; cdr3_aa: CASRIENQPQHF; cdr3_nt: TGTGCCAGCAGGATAGAGAATCAGCCCCAGCATTTT
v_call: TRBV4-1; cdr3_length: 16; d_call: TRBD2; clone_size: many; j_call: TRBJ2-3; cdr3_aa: CASSQGPAGGADTQYF; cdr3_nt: TGCGCCAGCAGCCAAGGGCCAGCGGGAGGGGCAGATACGCAGTATTTT
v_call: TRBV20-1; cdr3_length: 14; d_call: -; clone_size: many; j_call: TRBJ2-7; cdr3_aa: CSARHRQSRWEQYF; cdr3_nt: TGCAGTGCTAGACACAGACAGTCCCGGTGGGAGCAGTACTTC
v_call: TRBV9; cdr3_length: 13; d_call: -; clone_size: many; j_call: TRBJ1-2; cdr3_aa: CASSVAGADGYTF; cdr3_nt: TGTGCCAGCAGCGTAGCAGGGGCGGATGGCTACACCTTC
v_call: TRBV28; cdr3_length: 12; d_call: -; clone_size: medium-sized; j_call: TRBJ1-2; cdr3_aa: CASSLSPDGYTF; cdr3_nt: TGTGCCAGCAGTTTATCACCGGATGGCTACACCTTC
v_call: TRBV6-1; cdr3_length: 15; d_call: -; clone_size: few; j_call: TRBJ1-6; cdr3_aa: CARSEGIYRGSPLHF; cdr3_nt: TGTGCCAGAAGTGAAGGAATCTATCGGGGTTCACCCCTCCACTTT
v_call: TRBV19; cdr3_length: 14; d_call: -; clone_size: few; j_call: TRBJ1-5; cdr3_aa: CASSRGINTQPQHF; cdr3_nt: TGTGCCAGTAGTAGGGGGATAAATACGCAGCCCCAGCATTTT
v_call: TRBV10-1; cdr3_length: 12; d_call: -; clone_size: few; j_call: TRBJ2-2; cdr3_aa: CASSAGAWELFF; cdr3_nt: TGTGCCAGCAGTGCCGGGGCCTGGGAGCTGTTTTTT
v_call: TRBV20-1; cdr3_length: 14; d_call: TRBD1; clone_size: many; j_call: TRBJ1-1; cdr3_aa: CSVPTGWTNTEAFF; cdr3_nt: TGCAGTGTCCCGACAGGGTGGACGAACACTGAAGCTTTCTTT
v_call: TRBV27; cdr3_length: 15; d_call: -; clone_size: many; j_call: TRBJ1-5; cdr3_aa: CATGGSGLQGQPQHF; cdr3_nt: TGTGCCACGGGCGGATCAGGGTTGCAAGGACAGCCCCAGCATTTT
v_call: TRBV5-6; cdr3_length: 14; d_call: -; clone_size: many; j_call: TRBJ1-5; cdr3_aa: CASSLEGAPQPQHF; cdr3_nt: TGTGCCAGCAGCTTGGAAGGGGCTCCTCAGCCCCAGCATTTT
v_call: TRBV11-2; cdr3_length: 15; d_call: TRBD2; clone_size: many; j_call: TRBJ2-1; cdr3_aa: CASRPLSGGAAEQFF; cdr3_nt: TGTGCCAGCAGACCCCTTAGCGGGGGGGCCGCTGAGCAGTTCTTC
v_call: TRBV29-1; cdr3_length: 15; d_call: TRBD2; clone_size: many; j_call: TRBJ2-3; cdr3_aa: CSAQRGGRVTDTQYF; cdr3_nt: TGCAGCGCCCAACGGGGAGGGCGGGTCACAGATACGCAGTATTTT
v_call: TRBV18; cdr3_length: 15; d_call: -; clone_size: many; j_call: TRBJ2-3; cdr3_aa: CASSLREMGTDTQYF; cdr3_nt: TGTGCCAGCTCCCTCCGGGAGATGGGCACAGATACGCAGTATTTT
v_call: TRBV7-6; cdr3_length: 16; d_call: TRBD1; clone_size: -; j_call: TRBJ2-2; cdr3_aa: CASSSRTGIVTGELFF; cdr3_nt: TGTGCCAGCAGCTCTAGGACAGGTATCGTCACTGGGGAGCTGTTTTTT